This T cell receptor beta chain emerged from a study of blood T cell repertoires in COVID-19. Using immunoSEQ multiplex PCR, the repertoire was profiled, and TCRdb retains in-frame clones only, with some absent. This table has under 200,000 clones, 82% appearing once. There are 13 residues in the CDR3. In germline, CDR1 is MNHEY, CDR2 SMNVEV (reference sequence). V was clipped by 3 bases and J by 1 base, with 7 bases between them. The TCR comes from a man aged 60-69 years who had recovered from COVID-19. This rearrangement joins TRBV27 to TRBJ2-7; no reliable D call. The specimen was PBMCs or T cells enriched from blood (not recorded which). CDR3 DNA sequence: TGTGCCAGCAGTTTCTTGCAGTCCTACGAGCAGTACTTC. As protein: CASSFLQSYEQYF.